The rows below give T cell receptor beta chains drawn from one sample of a study of T cells in Graves' hyperthyroidism and ophthalmopathy. Each CDR3 protein is one row after TCRdb ran MiXCR on the multiplex PCR reads. The sample has over 500,000 distinct CDR3 sequences; approximately 14% are singletons. The sequenced sample consisted of blood. The receptors stem from a woman in her thirties or forties with Graves' hyperthyroidism. Each CDR3 is given with its conserved first and last residue. The order of the fields is D gene, clone size, V gene, J gene, CDR3 protein, CDR3 DNA. A D gene is named only where the DNA matches it firmly. Part of the rows lack a size; the others show once, few, many or a class for expanded clones.

NA	NA	TRBV15	TRBJ1-1	CATSRDRLDPEAFF	TGTGCCACCAGCAGAGATAGGTTGGACCCAGAAGCTTTCTTT
TRBD2	NA	TRBV5-4	TRBJ2-1	CASSLWGLSGNEQFF	TGTGCCAGCAGCTTGTGGGGTCTTAGCGGGAATGAGCAGTTCTTC
TRBD1	many	TRBV28	TRBJ2-3	CASSQGQGSSTDTQYF	TGTGCCAGCAGTCAGGGACAGGGGTCTAGCACAGATACGCAGTATTTT
NA	NA	TRBV5-4	TRBJ2-5	CASSLGGWSNLRYF	TGTGCCAGCAGCTTGGGGGGGTGGAGTAATCTTAGGTACTTC
TRBD2	few	TRBV4-1	TRBJ2-7	CASSQDGGNSGIYEQYF	TGCGCCAGCAGCCAAGATGGTGGGAACAGCGGGATCTACGAGCAGTACTTC
NA	many	TRBV3-1	TRBJ2-7	CASSQPSATSSYEQYF	TGTGCCAGCAGCCAGCCTAGCGCGACGAGCTCCTACGAGCAGTACTTC
TRBD2	NA	TRBV5-4	TRBJ2-5	CASNIAGRETQYF	TGTGCCAGCAACATAGCGGGCCGGGAGACCCAGTACTTC
NA	many	TRBV2	TRBJ2-5	CASSDSRETQYF	TGTGCCAGCAGTGATTCACGGGAGACCCAGTACTTC
TRBD2	few	TRBV7-6	TRBJ2-7	CASSLVGLAGGQRSEQYF	TGTGCCAGCAGCTTAGTGGGACTAGCGGGAGGGCAAAGGAGCGAGCAGTACTTC
TRBD2	many	TRBV5-1	TRBJ2-3	CASSFVLAGRPDTQYF	TGCGCCAGCAGCTTTGTCCTAGCGGGGAGGCCAGATACGCAGTATTTT
NA	many	TRBV7-6	TRBJ2-7	CASSLVGSSEQYF	TGTGCCAGCAGCTTAGTTGGTAGTTCCGAGCAGTACTTC
TRBD2	many	TRBV20-1	TRBJ2-7	CSAESRTSGTYEQYF	TGCAGTGCTGAAAGTAGGACTAGCGGTACCTACGAGCAGTACTTC
TRBD1	NA	TRBV19	TRBJ2-5	CASMGTRQGQETQYF	TGTGCCAGTATGGGGACGAGACAGGGCCAAGAGACCCAGTACTTC
TRBD2	many	TRBV3-1	TRBJ2-7	CASSQATSGRPHYEQYF	TGTGCCAGCAGCCAAGCTACTAGCGGGAGGCCTCACTACGAGCAGTACTTC
NA	many	TRBV30	TRBJ1-1	CAWNLMGAGEAFF	TGTGCCTGGAATCTGATGGGCGCCGGTGAAGCTTTCTTT
TRBD2	few	TRBV11-3	TRBJ2-7	CASSSREDSSGSRSYEQYF	TGTGCCAGCAGCTCCCGGGAGGATTCTAGCGGGAGTCGGTCCTACGAGCAGTACTTC
NA	few	TRBV4-2	TRBJ2-7	CASSQELAAYEQYF	TGTGCCAGCAGCCAAGAACTAGCAGCTTACGAGCAGTACTTC
NA	few	TRBV29-1	TRBJ1-1	CSVAGANTEAFF	TGCAGCGTTGCGGGGGCGAACACTGAAGCTTTCTTT
NA	many	TRBV20-1	TRBJ2-7	CSASPAGATHEQYF	TGCAGTGCTTCTCCGGCCGGCGCCACCCACGAGCAGTACTTC
NA	NA	TRBV28	TRBJ2-2	CASTGGMNTGELFF	TGTGCCAGCACCGGCGGGATGAACACCGGGGAGCTGTTTTTT
TRBD2	NA	TRBV20-1	TRBJ2-1	CSARDTLAGPNEQFF	TGCAGTGCTAGAGATACCCTAGCGGGACCCAATGAGCAGTTCTTC
TRBD1	many	TRBV9	TRBJ2-7	CASSGQGVGYEQYF	TGTGCCAGCAGCGGACAGGGTGTTGGCTACGAGCAGTACTTC
NA	many	TRBV20-1	TRBJ2-5	CSARRETQYF	TGCAGTGCTAGGCGGGAGACCCAGTACTTC
NA	NA	TRBV2	TRBJ2-7	CAILPQGGRNSCEQYF	TGTGCCATCTTACCTCAGGGGGGGCGAAACTCCTGCGAGCAGTACTTC
TRBD2	few	TRBV6-1	TRBJ2-1	CASNPGLAFLNSYNEQFF	TGTGCCAGCAATCCGGGACTAGCGTTTCTTAACTCCTACAATGAGCAGTTCTTC
TRBD2	NA	TRBV20-1	TRBJ2-5	CSATGLHTYVQETQYF	TGCAGTGCAACGGGACTACACACATACGTCCAAGAGACCCAGTACTTC